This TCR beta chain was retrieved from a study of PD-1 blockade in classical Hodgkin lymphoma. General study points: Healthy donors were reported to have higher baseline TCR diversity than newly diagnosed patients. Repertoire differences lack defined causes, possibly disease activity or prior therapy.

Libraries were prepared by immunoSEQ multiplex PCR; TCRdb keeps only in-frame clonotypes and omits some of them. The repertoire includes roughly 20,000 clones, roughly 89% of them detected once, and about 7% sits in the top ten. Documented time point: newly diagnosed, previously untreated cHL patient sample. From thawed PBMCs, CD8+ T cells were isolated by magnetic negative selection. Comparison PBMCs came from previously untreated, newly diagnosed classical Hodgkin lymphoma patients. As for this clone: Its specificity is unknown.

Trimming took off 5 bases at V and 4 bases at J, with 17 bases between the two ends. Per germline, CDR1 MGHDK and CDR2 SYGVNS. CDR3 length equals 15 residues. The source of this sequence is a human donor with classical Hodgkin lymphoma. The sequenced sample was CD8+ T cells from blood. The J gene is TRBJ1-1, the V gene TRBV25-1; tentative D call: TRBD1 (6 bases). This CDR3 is CASSSSRGEVTEAFF. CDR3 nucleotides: TGTGCCAGCAGTTCCTCCAGGGGAGAGGTCACTGAAGCTTTCTTT.